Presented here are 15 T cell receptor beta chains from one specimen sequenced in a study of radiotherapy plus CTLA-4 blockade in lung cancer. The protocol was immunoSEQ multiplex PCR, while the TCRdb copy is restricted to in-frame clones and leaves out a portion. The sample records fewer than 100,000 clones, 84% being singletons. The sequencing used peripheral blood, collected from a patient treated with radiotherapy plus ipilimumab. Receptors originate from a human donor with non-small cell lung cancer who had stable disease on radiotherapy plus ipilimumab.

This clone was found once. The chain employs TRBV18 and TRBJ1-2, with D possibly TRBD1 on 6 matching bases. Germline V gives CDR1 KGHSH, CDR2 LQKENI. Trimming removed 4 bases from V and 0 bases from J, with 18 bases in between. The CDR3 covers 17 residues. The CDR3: CASSLAGTPAANYGYTF. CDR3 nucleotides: TGTGCCAGCTCACTTGCCGGGACACCAGCTGCTAACTATGGCTACACCTTC.

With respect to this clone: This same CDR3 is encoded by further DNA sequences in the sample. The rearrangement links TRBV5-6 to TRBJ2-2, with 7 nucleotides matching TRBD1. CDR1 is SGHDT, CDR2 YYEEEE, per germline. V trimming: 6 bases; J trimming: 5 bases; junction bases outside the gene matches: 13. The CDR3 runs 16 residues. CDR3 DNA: TGTGCCAGCACCCTCACGAGGGGGCTAGGGACCGGGGAGCTGTTTTTT. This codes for CASTLTRGLGTGELFF. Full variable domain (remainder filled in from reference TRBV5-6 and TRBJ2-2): DAGVTQSPTHLIKTRGQQVTLRCSPKSGHDTVSWYQQALGQGPQFIFQYYEEEERQRGNFPDRFSGHQFPNYSSELNVNALLLGDSALYLCASTLTRGLGTGELFFGEGSRLTVL.

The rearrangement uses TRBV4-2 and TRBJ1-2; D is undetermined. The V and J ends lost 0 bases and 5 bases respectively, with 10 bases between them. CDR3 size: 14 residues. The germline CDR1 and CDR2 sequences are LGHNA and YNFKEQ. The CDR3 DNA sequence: TGTGCCAGCAGCCAAGATGGGGAGTTATATGGCTACACCTTC. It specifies CASSQDGELYGYTF.

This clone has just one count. The DNA for the CDR3 is TGTGCCACCGGGGGACAGGGGGCGGGTGGCTACACCTTC. This encodes CATGGQGAGGYTF. The V call is TRBV25-1, the J call TRBJ1-2, with 12 bases fitting TRBD1. V trimming: 10 bases; J trimming: 7 bases; junction bases outside the gene matches: 7. There are 13 residues in the CDR3. The V gene's germline CDR1 is MGHDK and CDR2 SYGVNS.

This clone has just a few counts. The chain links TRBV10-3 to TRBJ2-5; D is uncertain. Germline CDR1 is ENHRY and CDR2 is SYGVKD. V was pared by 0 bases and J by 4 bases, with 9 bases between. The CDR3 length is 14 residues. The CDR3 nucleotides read TGTGCCATCAGTGAGTCAGGAACACTAGAGACCCAGTACTTC. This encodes CAISESGTLETQYF.

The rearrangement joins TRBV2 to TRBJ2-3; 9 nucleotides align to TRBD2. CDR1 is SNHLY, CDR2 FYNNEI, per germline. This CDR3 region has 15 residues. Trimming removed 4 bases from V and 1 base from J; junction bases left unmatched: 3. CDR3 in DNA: TGTGCCAGCAGTGCTAGCGGGGATCGCACAGATACGCAGTATTTT. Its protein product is CASSASGDRTDTQYF.

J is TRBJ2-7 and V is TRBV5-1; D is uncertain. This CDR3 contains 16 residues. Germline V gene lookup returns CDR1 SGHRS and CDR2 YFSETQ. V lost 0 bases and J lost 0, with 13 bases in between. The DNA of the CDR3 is TGCGCCAGCAGCTTGGATGGACGTAAGAGCTCCTACGAGCAGTACTTC. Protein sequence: CASSLDGRKSSYEQYF.

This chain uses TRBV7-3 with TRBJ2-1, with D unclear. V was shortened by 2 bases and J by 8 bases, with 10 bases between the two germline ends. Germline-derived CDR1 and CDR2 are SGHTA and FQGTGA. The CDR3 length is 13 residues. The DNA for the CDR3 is TGTGCCAGCAGCTTAGGTCAGCGTGATGAGCAGTTCTTC. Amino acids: CASSLGQRDEQFF.

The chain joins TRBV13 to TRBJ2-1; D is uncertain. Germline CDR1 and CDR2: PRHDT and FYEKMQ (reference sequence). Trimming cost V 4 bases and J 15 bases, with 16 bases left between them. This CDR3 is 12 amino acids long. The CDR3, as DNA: TGTGCCAGCAGCTCGGACCCGCTAGGACCGTTCTTC. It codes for CASSSDPLGPFF. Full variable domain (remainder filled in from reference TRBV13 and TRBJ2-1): AAGVIQSPRHLIKEKRETATLKCYPIPRHDTVYWYQQGPGQDPQFLISFYEKMQSDKGSIPDRFSAQQFSDYHSELNMSSLELGDSALYFCASSSDPLGPFFGPGTRLTVL.

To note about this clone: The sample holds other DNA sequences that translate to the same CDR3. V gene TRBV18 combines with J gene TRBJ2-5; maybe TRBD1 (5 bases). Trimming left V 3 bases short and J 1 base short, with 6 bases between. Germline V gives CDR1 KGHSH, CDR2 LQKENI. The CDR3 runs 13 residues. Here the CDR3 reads CASSPGLQETQYF. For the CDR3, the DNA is TGTGCCAGCTCACCGGGGCTCCAAGAGACCCAGTACTTC. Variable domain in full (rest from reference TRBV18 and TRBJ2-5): NAGVMQNPRHLVRRRGQEARLRCSPMKGHSHVYWYRQLPEEGLKFMVYLQKENIIDESGMPKERFSAEFPKEGPSILRIQQVVRGDSAAYFCASSPGLQETQYFGPGTRLLVL.

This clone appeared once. The chain's CDR3 is CASSLEAGGLDTQYF. CDR3 nucleotides: TGTGCCAGCAGCTTGGAAGCGGGGGGGCTAGATACGCAGTATTTT. The chain has TRBV7-2 and TRBJ2-3; 10 bases fit TRBD2. CDR1 is SGHTA and CDR2 is FQGNSA in the germline V gene. The CDR3 extends over 15 amino acids. Unmatched junction bases numbered 5, after V lost 3 bases and J lost 5 bases. The whole variable domain, filled in from reference TRBV7-2 and TRBJ2-3, reads GAGVSQSPSNKVTEKGKDVELRCDPISGHTALYWYRQSLGQGLEFLIYFQGNSAPDKSGLPSDRFSAERTGGSVSTLTIQRTQQEDSAVYLCASSLEAGGLDTQYFGPGTRLTVL.

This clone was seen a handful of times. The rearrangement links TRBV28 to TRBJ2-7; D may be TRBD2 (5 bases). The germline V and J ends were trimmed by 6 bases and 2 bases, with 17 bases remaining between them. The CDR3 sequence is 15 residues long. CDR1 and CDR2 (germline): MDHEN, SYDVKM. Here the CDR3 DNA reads TGTGCCAGCAGAACTTTTGAGGGTGATACCTACGAGCAGTACTTC. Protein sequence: CASRTFEGDTYEQYF.

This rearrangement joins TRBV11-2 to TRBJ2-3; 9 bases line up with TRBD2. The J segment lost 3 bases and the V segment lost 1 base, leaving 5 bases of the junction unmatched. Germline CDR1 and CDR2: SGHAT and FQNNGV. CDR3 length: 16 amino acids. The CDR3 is CASSLGGGAGTDTQYF. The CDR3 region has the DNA TGTGCCAGCAGCTTAGGCGGGGGGGCCGGTACAGATACGCAGTATTTT.

The CDR3 DNA reads TGTGCCAGCTCACCAAGAAGACAGGTGGAGGGCTATGGCTACACCTTC. It encodes CASSPRRQVEGYGYTF. The chain combines TRBV18 with TRBJ1-2, with D possibly matching TRBD1 (6 bases). Germline V lookup: CDR1 KGHSH, CDR2 LQKENI. V lost 2 bases and J 4 bases, leaving 17 bases between the germline ends. The CDR3 covers 16 residues.

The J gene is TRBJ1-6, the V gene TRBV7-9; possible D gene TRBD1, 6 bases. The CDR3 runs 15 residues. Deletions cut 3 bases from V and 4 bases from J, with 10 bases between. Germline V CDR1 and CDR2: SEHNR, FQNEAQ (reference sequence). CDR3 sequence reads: CASSFRGPYNSPLHF. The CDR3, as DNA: TGTGCCAGCAGCTTCAGGGGACCGTATAATTCACCCCTCCACTTT.